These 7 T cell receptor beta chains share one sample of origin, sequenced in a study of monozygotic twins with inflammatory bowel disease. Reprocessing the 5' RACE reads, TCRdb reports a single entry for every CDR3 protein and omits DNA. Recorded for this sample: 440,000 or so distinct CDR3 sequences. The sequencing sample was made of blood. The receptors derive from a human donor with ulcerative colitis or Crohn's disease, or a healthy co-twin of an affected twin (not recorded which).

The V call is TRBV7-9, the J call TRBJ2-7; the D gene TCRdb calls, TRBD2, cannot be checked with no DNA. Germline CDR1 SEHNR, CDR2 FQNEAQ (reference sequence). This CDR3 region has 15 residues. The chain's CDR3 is CASSSLLAASYEQYF.

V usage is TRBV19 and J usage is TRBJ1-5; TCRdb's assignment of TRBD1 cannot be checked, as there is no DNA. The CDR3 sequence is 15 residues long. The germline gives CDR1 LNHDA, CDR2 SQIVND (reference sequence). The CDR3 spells CASSRRQESNQPQHF.

The CDR3 is CASSSPPGRGTDTQYF. The chain uses TRBV7-9 and TRBJ2-3; TCRdb's D call, TRBD1, is unchecked because there is no DNA. Germline CDR1 SEHNR, CDR2 FQNEAQ (reference sequence). This CDR3 is 16 amino acids long.

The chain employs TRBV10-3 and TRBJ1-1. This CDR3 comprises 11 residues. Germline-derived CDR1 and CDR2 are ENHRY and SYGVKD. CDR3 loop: CAISMDTEAFF.

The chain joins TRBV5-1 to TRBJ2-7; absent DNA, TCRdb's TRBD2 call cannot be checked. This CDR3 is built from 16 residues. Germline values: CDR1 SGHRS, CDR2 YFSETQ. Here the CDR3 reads CASSLFGEVAGYEQYF.

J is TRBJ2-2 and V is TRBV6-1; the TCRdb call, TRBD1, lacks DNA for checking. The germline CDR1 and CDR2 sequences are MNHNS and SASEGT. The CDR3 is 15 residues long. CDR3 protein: CASSSGQLNTGELFF.

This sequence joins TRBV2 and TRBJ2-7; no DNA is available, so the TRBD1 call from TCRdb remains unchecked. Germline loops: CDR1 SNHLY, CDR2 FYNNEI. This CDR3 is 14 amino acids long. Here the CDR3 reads CASTAGRGHYEQYF.